These 27 T cell receptor beta chains were sequenced from one sample in a study of blood T cell repertoires in COVID-19. Assay: immunoSEQ multiplex PCR; the TCRdb copy retains only in-frame clones and omits some. The sample consists of nearly 250,000 clones, roughly 82% of them appearing once. The material sequenced was PBMCs or T cells enriched from blood (not recorded which). These receptors all come from a woman between 45 and 65 years old who had recovered from COVID-19.

V is TRBV5-1 and J is TRBJ1-1; 8 nucleotides line up with TRBD1. From germline, CDR1 is SGHRS and CDR2 YFSETQ. This CDR3 spans 15 amino acids. The J segment lost 8 bases and the V segment lost 4 bases, leaving 13 bases of the junction unmatched. For the CDR3, the DNA is TGCGCCAGCAGCCTAGGACAGGGTATCTGGGAAGAAGCTTTCTTT. Translating gives CASSLGQGIWEEAFF.

The V and J genes are TRBV4-1 and TRBJ1-2, with D perhaps matching TRBD1 (6 bases). Per germline, CDR1 MGHRA and CDR2 YSYEKL. V was clipped by 0 bases and J by 4 bases, with 18 bases between them. The CDR3 runs to 17 residues. CDR3 loop: CASSQEEYVGGSYGYTF. CDR3 DNA: TGCGCCAGCAGCCAAGAGGAGTATGTAGGGGGAAGCTATGGCTACACCTTC.

The V gene is TRBV4-1, the J gene TRBJ2-1; TRBD2 is a possible D gene (6 bases). Germline V lookup: CDR1 MGHRA, CDR2 YSYEKL. Trimming took off 1 base at V and 1 base at J, with 23 bases between the two ends. The CDR3 contains 20 residues. CDR3 loop: CASSQGAAEWPRGSYNEQFF. The CDR3 region has the DNA TGCGCCAGCAGCCAAGGCGCGGCGGAGTGGCCACGGGGGTCCTACAATGAGCAGTTCTTC.

The J gene is TRBJ1-5, the V gene TRBV19; D is perhaps TRBD1 (5 bases). With 3 bases removed from V and 3 bases from J, the gap between germline ends came to 12 bases. The CDR3 has 15 amino acids. Germline V gene data show CDR1 as LNHDA and CDR2 as SQIVND (reference sequence). The CDR3 coding sequence is TGTGCCAGTAGTATCCCCAACAGGCTCAATCAGCCCCAGCATTTT. This gives the protein CASSIPNRLNQPQHF. Variable domain in full (rest from reference TRBV19 and TRBJ1-5): DGGITQSPKYLFRKEGQNVTLSCEQNLNHDAMYWYRQDPGQGLRLIYYSQIVNDFQKGDIAEGYSVSREKKESFPLTVTSAQKNPTAFYLCASSIPNRLNQPQHFGDGTRLSIL.

The rearrangement links TRBV7-3 to TRBJ2-7, with 10 nucleotides matching TRBD2. The CDR3 is 14 amino acids. Germline V lookup: CDR1 SGHTA, CDR2 FQGTGA. With 5 bases clipped from V and 2 bases from J, the junction kept 3 bases outside the gene matches. CDR3 sequence (DNA): TGTGCCAGCAGCCCGAGCGGGGGGGCCTACGAGCAGTACTTC. It translates to CASSPSGGAYEQYF.

CDR3 loop: CASSWARNQPQHF. The CDR3 DNA follows: TGTGCCAGCAGTTGGGCCCGTAATCAGCCCCAGCATTTT. This chain connects TRBV6-2 or TRBV6-3 to TRBJ1-5; D unresolved. The CDR3 is made up of 13 amino acids. Between the trimmed V and J ends, which lost 4 bases and 4 bases, there was a span of 8 bases. Germline-derived CDR1 and CDR2 are MNHEY and SVGEGT.

The chain is built from TRBV18 and TRBJ1-4, with D possibly TRBD1 on 5 matching bases. This CDR3 comprises 14 residues. The germline CDR1 and CDR2 sequences are KGHSH and LQKENI. V dropped 5 bases and J dropped 3 bases, with 10 bases sitting between them. The CDR3 loop is CASSLRGPNEKLFF. The CDR3 DNA reads as TGTGCCAGCTCATTGCGGGGCCCTAATGAAAAACTGTTTTTT.

J is TRBJ1-4 and V is TRBV12-1; the table calls TRBD1, which could not be checked here. TRBV12-1 represents a pseudogene. This CDR3 is 18 amino acids long. CDR3 in amino acids: CASSLTGGKRYENKTDRF. The CDR3 DNA reads TGTGCCAGCAGCTTGACAGGGGGCAAGAGATACGAAAACAAGACTGACCGTTTT.

This rearrangement joins TRBV4-3 to TRBJ2-3; D not resolved. The CDR3 is 13 amino acids. The germline V gene has CDR1 LGHNA and CDR2 YSLEER. The V and J ends lost 1 base and 4 bases respectively, with 6 bases between them. DNA of the CDR3: TGCGCCAGCAGCCAAGCGGCGGCAGATACGCAGTATTTT. Translated, it gives CASSQAAADTQYF.

The chain carries TRBV4-1 and TRBJ1-1; TRBD1 agrees at 8 bases. The CDR3 loop spans 13 amino acids. With 4 bases clipped from V and 6 bases from J, the junction kept 4 bases outside the gene matches. The germline CDR1 and CDR2 sequences are MGHRA and YSYEKL. CDR3 in DNA: TGCGCCAGCAGCCTTATGACAGGGGCTGAAGCTTTCTTT. It encodes CASSLMTGAEAFF.

The V call is TRBV29-1, the J call TRBJ2-2; 7 nucleotides match TRBD2. CDR3 length equals 13 residues. Germline CDR1 SQVTM, CDR2 ANQGSEA. V dropped 8 bases and J dropped 4; count of bases not matched to a gene: 7. The CDR3 nucleotides are TGCAGCCCTTGGGAGGGGAGCACCGGGGAGCTGTTTTTT. Its protein is CSPWEGSTGELFF.

For the CDR3, the DNA is TGTGCCACCAGTGCCCCCGGCCCTAGCGGGAGCCCCAATGAGCAGTTCTTC. As protein: CATSAPGPSGSPNEQFF. V gene TRBV24-1 combines with J gene TRBJ2-1; 10 bases agree with TRBD2. CDR1 is KGHDR and CDR2 is SFDVKD in the germline V gene. The CDR3 loop spans 17 amino acids. Trimming at V came to 5 bases and at J to 6 bases, leaving 12 bases not matched to a gene.

The V and J genes are TRBV24-1 and TRBJ1-2; TRBD1 aligns across 9 bases. Germline CDR1 reads KGHDR; CDR2 reads SFDVKD. CDR3 length: 17 amino acids. V dropped 4 bases and J dropped 5; count of bases not matched to a gene: 13. This chain's CDR3 is CATSDQLPGQGMYGYTF. The CDR3 nucleotides are TGTGCCACCAGTGACCAATTGCCTGGACAGGGGATGTATGGCTACACCTTC.

The chain is built from TRBV5-6 and TRBJ1-1; TRBD1 matches 7 bases. J gave up 3 bases and V 5 bases, and 4 bases lay outside the gene matches. The CDR3 is made up of 13 amino acids. Germline values: CDR1 SGHDT, CDR2 YYEEEE. The CDR3 region has the DNA TGTGCCAGCAGTACAGGGGCAGACACTGAAGCTTTCTTT. It yields the protein CASSTGADTEAFF.

J is TRBJ1-2 and V is TRBV9; D uncertain. Germline V gene sequence: CDR1 SGDLS, CDR2 YYNGEE. Trimming shortened V by 3 bases and J by 8 bases, and 11 bases separated the two germline ends. There are 12 residues in the CDR3. The CDR3 DNA reads as TGTGCCAGCAGCGAAGGAGTATCAGGCTACACCTTC. Residues: CASSEGVSGYTF.

The rearrangement uses TRBV24-1 and TRBJ2-1; D unresolved. The germline CDR1 and CDR2 sequences are KGHDR and SFDVKD. This CDR3 has 12 residues. Trimming removed 2 bases at V and 6 bases at J, with 4 bases between. The DNA for the CDR3 is TGTGCCACCAGTGATTCCGTCAATGAGCAGTTCTTC. This translates into CATSDSVNEQFF.

The chain carries TRBV29-1 and TRBJ1-2; tentative D call: TRBD1 (6 bases). The CDR3 contains 11 residues. V lost 5 bases to trimming and J lost 2 bases, with 6 bases between them. Germline CDR1 is SQVTM and CDR2 is ANQGSEA. As DNA, the CDR3 is TGCAGCGTTACAGGGAACTATGGCTACACCTTC. Translation: CSVTGNYGYTF.

The rearrangement joins TRBV19 to TRBJ1-2; D perhaps matches TRBD1 (5 bases). CDR3 length: 16 amino acids. Germline CDR1 LNHDA, CDR2 SQIVND (reference sequence). Trimming took off 6 bases at V and 5 bases at J, with 22 bases between the two ends. The CDR3 bases are TGTGCCAGTAGGCCTTCGGAATGGCAGGGCGGTTATGGCTACACCTTC. Residues: CASRPSEWQGGYGYTF.

This chain connects TRBV5-1 to TRBJ1-5; maybe TRBD1 (5 bases). Germline CDR1 reads SGHRS; CDR2 reads YFSETQ. The germline V and J ends were trimmed by 0 bases and 6 bases, with 7 bases remaining between them. This CDR3 region has 13 residues. DNA for the CDR3: TGCGCCAGCAGCTTGGGGCAGGGTCAGCCCCAGCATTTT. Translating gives CASSLGQGQPQHF.

The chain's CDR3 is CASSSSRSGANVLTF. For the CDR3, the DNA is TGTGCCAGCAGCTCGTCCCGCTCTGGGGCCAACGTCCTGACTTTC. The V and J genes are TRBV11-3 and TRBJ2-6; no firm D call. CDR3 length: 15 amino acids. Trimming shortened V by 4 bases and J by 0 bases, and 7 bases separated the two germline ends. CDR1 is SGHNT and CDR2 is YENEEA in the germline V gene.

The count of this clone is one. The rearrangement uses TRBV4-3 and TRBJ2-5, with 9 bases aligning to TRBD1. V gave up 4 bases and J gave up 5 bases; unmatched junction bases: 5. The CDR3 covers 14 residues. Germline CDR1 is LGHNA and CDR2 is YSLEER. The CDR3 is CASSLGQGRETQYF. As DNA, the CDR3 is TGCGCCAGCAGCCTGGGACAGGGTCGGGAGACCCAGTACTTC.

This chain uses TRBV6-2 or TRBV6-3 with TRBJ2-2; perhaps TRBD1 as D (6 bases). Per germline, CDR1 MNHEY and CDR2 SVGEGT. This CDR3 spans 14 amino acids. V was clipped by 2 bases and J by 5 bases, with 9 bases between them. The CDR3 here is CASSYEGTTGELFF. CDR3 DNA: TGTGCCAGCAGTTACGAGGGGACAACCGGGGAGCTGTTTTTT.

This rearrangement joins TRBV5-1 to TRBJ1-6; D might be TRBD1 (6 bases). CDR3 length equals 15 residues. V lost 0 bases and J lost 8, with 12 bases in between. CDR1 is SGHRS, CDR2 YFSETQ, per germline. The CDR3 spells CASSLERGAHSPLHF. CDR3 in DNA: TGCGCCAGCAGCTTGGAACGGGGGGCCCATTCACCCCTCCACTTT.

V gene TRBV6-4 combines with J gene TRBJ2-7, with D perhaps matching TRBD1 (5 bases). CDR3 size: 14 residues. Trimming cost V 3 bases and J 0 bases, with 9 bases left between them. From germline, CDR1 is MRHNA and CDR2 SNTAGT. CDR3 protein: CASSDRTHSYEQYF. The CDR3 nucleotides are TGTGCCAGCAGTGATAGGACACACTCCTACGAGCAGTACTTC.

To note about this clone: The identical CDR3 is also encoded by other nucleotide sequences in the sample. The chain has TRBV30 and TRBJ1-2, with D possibly being TRBD1 (5 bases). V lost 2 bases and J lost 5, with 9 bases in between. The CDR3 length is 12 residues. The germline V gene encodes CDR1 GTSNPN and CDR2 SVGIG (reference sequence). DNA of the CDR3: TGTGCCTGGAGTAGGGGAGGGTATGGCTACACCTTC. Its translation is CAWSRGGYGYTF.

The chain uses TRBV7-6 and TRBJ2-2; 9 positions agree with TRBD2. Germline CDR1 and CDR2: SGHVS and FNYEAQ. CDR3 length: 16 amino acids. Trimming cost V 6 bases and J 5 bases; bases outside gene matches: 10. The DNA for the CDR3 is TGTGCCAGCAGACCTATAGCGGGAGTGCGGACCGGGGAGCTGTTTTTT. Amino acids: CASRPIAGVRTGELFF.

This clone appeared a few times. The chain joins TRBV9 to TRBJ2-7, with a weak D call TRBD1 (6 bases). Germline-derived CDR1 and CDR2 are SGDLS and YYNGEE. The CDR3 is made up of 12 amino acids. V lost 5 bases to trimming and J lost 5 bases, with 11 bases between them. The CDR3 loop is CASSYRDHEQYF. CDR3 DNA sequence: TGTGCCAGCAGTTACAGGGACCACGAGCAGTACTTC.